This T cell receptor (beta chain) was sequenced for a study of radiotherapy plus CTLA-4 blockade in lung cancer. Germline lookup yields CDR1 LNHDA and CDR2 SQIVND (reference sequence). This CDR3 contains 13 residues. V was pared by 1 base and J by 9 bases, with 10 bases between. Sequencing was performed with immunoSEQ multiplex PCR; in TCRdb, only in-frame clones are kept and a portion is missing. The sample records approximately 80,000 clones, less than 85% being singletons. V usage is TRBV19 and J usage is TRBJ2-1; D is unresolved. Here the sequenced sample was peripheral blood, taken from a patient treated with radiotherapy plus ipilimumab. The clonotype comes from a human donor with non-small cell lung cancer whose response to radiotherapy plus ipilimumab could not be evaluated. CDR3: CASSIATEGEQFF. CDR3 in DNA: TGTGCCAGTAGTATAGCCACAGAAGGTGAGCAGTTCTTC.